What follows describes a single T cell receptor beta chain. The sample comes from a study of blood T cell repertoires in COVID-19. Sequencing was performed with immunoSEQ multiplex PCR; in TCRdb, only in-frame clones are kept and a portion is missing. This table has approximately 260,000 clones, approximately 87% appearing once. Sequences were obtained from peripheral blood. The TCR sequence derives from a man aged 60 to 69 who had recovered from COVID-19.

CDR3 nucleotide sequence: TGTGCCAGCAGCGTAGAAGGGGACTCTGGAAACACCATATATTTT. It specifies CASSVEGDSGNTIYF. The rearrangement uses TRBV9 and TRBJ1-3, with D tentatively TRBD1 (5 bases). CDR1 and CDR2 from the germline V gene are SGDLS and YYNGEE. CDR3 size: 15 residues. Between the trimmed V and J ends, which lost 0 bases and 0 bases, there was a span of 7 bases.